The source of this TCR beta chain is a study of OX40 agonist ivuxolimab in advanced cancers. In the study overall: The costimulatory receptor OX40 (CD134) was targeted by ivuxolimab, a fully human IgG2 agonistic monoclonal antibody. Peripheral TCRbeta sequencing was intended to test whether TCR sequence diversity was altered and clonal T-cell expansion was caused by ivuxolimab. Of the approximately 54 patients in dose escalation, around 19 had hepatocellular carcinoma, about 15 had melanoma, 9 had renal cell carcinoma and 9 had head and neck cancer. A male proportion of around 83% and a mean age of approximately 55 years, ranging from about 23 to 90, were recorded for the dose-escalation cohort. Three dose-escalation patients achieved partial responses, one with hepatocellular carcinoma and two with cutaneous melanoma. Intravenous ivuxolimab was administered to patients every 2 weeks at six dose levels: 0.01, 0.1, 0.3, 1.5, 3 and 10 mg/kg. Patients were allowed to have had prior anti-PD-1, anti-PD-L1 or anti-CTLA-4 therapy, and roughly two fifths of the dose-escalation patients had been treated with checkpoint inhibitors. The paper describes the monotherapy dose-escalation part (N of about 47 patients) of the phase I trial of ivuxolimab.

The CDR3 spans 14 residues, from the cysteine through the phenylalanine. The sequence is cut down to CDR3 DNA, 42 bases in frame from base 1. V is shortened by 5 bases, J by 2 bases, and the region joining them spans 12 bases. CDR1 and CDR2 (LNHDA, SQIVND) derive from the germline V gene (reference sequence). To sequence the TCRbeta CDR3 region, genomic DNA was isolated from the sorted cells. TCRbeta CDR3 regions were sequenced using the immunoSEQ Assay. TCRdb took this table from immuneACCESS and kept in-frame rearrangements with V and J called. Such tables lack part of the clones; where checked against another copy, unresolved V genes explain under half of the gap, and the rest is unexplained. This sample is represented by 70,000 or so clones; 90% of them were singletons. Jointly, the top ten make up 0.45% to 0.55% of the sample. A note on this clone: The target of this receptor is not known. Base qualities are not recorded, but no much larger clone differs from it by a single base.

Results the study describes overall, beyond this receptor: The antigen specificity of the peripheral T cells that underwent clonal expansion was not determined. Low levels of normalized T-cell clonal expansion were also shown by some nonresponding patients. At doses of 0.1 to 3.0 mg/kg, clonal expansion of both CD4+ and CD8+ T cells in blood was seen between baseline and week 6. In the 0.1-3.0 mg/kg groups, partial responders had among the lowest normalized peripheral clonal expansion, particularly in CD8+ T cells. On average, CD8+ T cells showed more expanded clones than CD4+ T cells after ivuxolimab.

The trial excluded patients who had a history of autoimmune disease or who were on systemic immunosuppression. Peripheral blood for TCR sequencing was drawn from every dose cohort at baseline, at cycle 4 day 1 and at cycle 7 day 1. The samples were taken from a phase I, first-in-human, multicenter, open-label dose-escalation trial of ivuxolimab. Adults with locally advanced or metastatic melanoma, renal cell, hepatocellular, or head and neck squamous cell carcinoma were enrolled in the trial. Before TCR sequencing, CD4+ T cells and CD8+ T cells were sorted from peripheral blood as separate populations.

This TCR came from an adult with an advanced solid tumor such as melanoma, head and neck, liver or kidney cancer. The material was CD4+ or CD8+ T cells sorted from blood, obtained in a trial of the OX40 agonist ivuxolimab. The rearranged segments are TRBV19 and TRBJ2-5; TRBD1 could be the D gene, as 6 bases match. The sequenced DNA: TGTGCCAGTAGTGTCGGGACATTACAAGAGACCCAGTACTTC. The encoded protein is CASSVGTLQETQYF.